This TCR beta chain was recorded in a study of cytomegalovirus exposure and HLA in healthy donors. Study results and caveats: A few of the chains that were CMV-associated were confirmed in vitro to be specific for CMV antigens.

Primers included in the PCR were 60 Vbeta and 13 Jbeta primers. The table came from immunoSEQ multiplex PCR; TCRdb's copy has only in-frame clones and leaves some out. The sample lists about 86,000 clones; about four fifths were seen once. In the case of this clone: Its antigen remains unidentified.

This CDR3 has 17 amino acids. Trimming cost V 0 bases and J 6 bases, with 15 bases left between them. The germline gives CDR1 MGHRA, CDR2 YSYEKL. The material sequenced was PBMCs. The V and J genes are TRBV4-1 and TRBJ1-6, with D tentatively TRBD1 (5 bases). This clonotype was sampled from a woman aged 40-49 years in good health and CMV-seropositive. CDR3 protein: CASSQDYRQRINSPLHF. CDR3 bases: TGCGCCAGCAGCCAAGACTACCGACAGAGGATTAATTCACCCCTCCACTTT.